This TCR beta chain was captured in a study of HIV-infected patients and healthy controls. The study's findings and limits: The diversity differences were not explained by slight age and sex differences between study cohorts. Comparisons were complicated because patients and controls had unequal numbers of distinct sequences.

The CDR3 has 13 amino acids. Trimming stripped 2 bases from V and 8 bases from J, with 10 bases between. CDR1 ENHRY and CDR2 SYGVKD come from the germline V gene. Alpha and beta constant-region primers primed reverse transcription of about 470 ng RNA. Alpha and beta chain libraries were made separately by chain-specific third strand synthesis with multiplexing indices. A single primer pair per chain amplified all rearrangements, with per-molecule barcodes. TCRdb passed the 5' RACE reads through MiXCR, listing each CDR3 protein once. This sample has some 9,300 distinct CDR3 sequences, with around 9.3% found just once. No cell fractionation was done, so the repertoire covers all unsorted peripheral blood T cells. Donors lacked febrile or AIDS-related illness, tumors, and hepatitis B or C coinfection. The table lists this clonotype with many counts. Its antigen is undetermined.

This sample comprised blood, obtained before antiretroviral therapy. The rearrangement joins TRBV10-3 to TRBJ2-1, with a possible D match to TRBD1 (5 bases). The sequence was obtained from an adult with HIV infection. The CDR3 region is CAISEGAADEQFF. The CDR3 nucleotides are TGTGCCATCAGTGAGGGGGCGGCGGATGAGCAGTTCTTC.